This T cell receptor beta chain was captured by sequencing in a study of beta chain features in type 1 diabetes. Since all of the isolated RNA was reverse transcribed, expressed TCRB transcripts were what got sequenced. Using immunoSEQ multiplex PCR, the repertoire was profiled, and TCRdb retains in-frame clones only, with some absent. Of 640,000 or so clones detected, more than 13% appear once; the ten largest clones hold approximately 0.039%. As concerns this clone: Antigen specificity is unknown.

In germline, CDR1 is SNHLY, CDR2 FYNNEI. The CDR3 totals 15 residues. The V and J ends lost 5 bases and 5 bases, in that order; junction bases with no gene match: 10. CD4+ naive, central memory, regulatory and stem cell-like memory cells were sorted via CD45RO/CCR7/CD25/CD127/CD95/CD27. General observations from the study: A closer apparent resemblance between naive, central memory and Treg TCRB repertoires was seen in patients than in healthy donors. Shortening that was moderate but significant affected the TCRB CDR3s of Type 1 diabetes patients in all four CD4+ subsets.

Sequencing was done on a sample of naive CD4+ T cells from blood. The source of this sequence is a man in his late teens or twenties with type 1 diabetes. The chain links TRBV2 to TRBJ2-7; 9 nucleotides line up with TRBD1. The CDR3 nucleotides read TGTGCCAGCAGTAAAGGACAGGGGAGTTCCCACGAGCAGTACTTC. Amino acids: CASSKGQGSSHEQYF.